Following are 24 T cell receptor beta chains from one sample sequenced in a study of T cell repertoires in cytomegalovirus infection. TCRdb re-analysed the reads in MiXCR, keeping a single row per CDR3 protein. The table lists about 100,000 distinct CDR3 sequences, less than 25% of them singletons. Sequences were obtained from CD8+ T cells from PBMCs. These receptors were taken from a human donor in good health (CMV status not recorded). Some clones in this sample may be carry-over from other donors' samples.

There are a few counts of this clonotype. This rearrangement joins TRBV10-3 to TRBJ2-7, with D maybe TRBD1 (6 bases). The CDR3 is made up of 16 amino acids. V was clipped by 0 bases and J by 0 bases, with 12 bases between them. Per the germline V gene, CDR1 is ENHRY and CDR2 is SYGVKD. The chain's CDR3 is CAISESHWTDSYEQYF. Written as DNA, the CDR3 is TGTGCCATCAGTGAGTCGCATTGGACAGACTCCTACGAGCAGTACTTC.

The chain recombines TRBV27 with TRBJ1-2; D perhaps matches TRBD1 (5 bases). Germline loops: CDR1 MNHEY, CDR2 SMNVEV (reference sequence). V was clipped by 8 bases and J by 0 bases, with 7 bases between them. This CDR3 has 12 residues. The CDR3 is CASQGANYGYTF. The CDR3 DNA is TGTGCCAGCCAAGGGGCTAACTATGGCTACACCTTC.

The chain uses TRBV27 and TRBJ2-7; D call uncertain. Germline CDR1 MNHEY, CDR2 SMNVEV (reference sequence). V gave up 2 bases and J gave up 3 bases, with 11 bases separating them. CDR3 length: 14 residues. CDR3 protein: CASSLGWGIYEQYF. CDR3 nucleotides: TGTGCCAGCAGTTTAGGCTGGGGAATCTACGAGCAGTACTTC.

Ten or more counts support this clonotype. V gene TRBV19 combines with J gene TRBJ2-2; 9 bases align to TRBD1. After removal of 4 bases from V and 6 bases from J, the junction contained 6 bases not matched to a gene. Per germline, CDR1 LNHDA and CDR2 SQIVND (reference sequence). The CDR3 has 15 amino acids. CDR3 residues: CASSTDRGLPGELFF. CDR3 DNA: TGTGCCAGTAGTACGGACAGGGGCTTGCCCGGGGAGCTGTTTTTT.

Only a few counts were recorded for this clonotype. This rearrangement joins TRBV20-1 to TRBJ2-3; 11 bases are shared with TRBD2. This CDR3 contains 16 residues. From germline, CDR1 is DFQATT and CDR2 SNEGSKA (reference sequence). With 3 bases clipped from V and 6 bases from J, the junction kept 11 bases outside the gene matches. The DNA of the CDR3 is TGCAGTGCTAGTAGACTAGCGGGGCTCCCTCCGGATACGCAGTATTTT. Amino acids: CSASRLAGLPPDTQYF.

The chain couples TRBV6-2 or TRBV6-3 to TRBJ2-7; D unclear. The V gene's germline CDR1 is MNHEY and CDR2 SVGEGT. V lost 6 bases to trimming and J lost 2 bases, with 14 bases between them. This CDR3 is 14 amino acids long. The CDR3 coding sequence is TGTGCCAGCAGCTCGCGAATCGACCCCTACGAGCAGTACTTC. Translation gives CASSSRIDPYEQYF.

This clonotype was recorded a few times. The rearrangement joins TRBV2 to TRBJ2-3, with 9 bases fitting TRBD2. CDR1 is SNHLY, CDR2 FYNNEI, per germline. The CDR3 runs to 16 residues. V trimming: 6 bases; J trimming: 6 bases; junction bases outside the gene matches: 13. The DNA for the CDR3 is TGTGCCAGCAGCGACGGAGTTAGCGGGAGCCCCGATACGCAGTATTTT. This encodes CASSDGVSGSPDTQYF. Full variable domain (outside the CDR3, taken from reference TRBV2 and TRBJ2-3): EPEVTQTPSHQVTQMGQEVILRCVPISNHLYFYWYRQILGQKVEFLVSFYNNEISEKSEIFDDQFSVERPDGSNFTLKIRSTKLEDSAMYFCASSDGVSGSPDTQYFGPGTRLTVL.

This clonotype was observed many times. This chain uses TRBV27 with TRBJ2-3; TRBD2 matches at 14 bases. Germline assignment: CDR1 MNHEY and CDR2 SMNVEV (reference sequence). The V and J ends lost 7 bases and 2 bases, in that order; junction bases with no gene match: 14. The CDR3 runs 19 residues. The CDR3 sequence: CASIQTSGGVIGPTDTQYF. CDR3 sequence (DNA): TGTGCCAGCATCCAGACTAGCGGGGGGGTCATCGGTCCCACAGATACGCAGTATTTT.

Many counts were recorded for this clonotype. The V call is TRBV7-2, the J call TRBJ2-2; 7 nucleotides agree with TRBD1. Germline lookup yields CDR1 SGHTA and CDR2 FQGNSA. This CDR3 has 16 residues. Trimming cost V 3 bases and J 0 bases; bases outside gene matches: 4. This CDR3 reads CASSLTGSANTGELFF. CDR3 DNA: TGTGCCAGCAGCTTGACAGGGTCGGCGAACACCGGGGAGCTGTTTTTT.

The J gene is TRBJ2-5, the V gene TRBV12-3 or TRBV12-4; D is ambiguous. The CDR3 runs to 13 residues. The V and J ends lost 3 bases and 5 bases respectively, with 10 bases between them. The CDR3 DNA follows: TGTGCCAGCAGTTTGGGATCGGCGGAGACCCAGTACTTC. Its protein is CASSLGSAETQYF.

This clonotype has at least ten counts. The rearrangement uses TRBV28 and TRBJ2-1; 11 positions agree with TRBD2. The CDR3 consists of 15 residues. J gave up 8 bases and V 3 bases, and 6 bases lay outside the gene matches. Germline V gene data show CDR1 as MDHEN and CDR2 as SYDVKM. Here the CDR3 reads CASSLGLAEYYEQFF. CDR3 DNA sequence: TGTGCCAGCAGTTTGGGACTAGCGGAGTATTATGAGCAGTTCTTC. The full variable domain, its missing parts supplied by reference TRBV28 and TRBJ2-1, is DVKVTQSSRYLVKRTGEKVFLECVQDMDHENMFWYRQDPGLGLRLIYFSYDVKMKEKGDIPEGYSVSREKKERFSLILESASTNQTSMYLCASSLGLAEYYEQFFGPGTRLTVL.

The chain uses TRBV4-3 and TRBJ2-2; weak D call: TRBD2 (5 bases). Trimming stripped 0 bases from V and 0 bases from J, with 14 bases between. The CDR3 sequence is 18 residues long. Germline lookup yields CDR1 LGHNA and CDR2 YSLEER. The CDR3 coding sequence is TGCGCCAGCAGCCAAGAATCGGGGATCGACGCGAACACCGGGGAGCTGTTTTTT. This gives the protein CASSQESGIDANTGELFF.

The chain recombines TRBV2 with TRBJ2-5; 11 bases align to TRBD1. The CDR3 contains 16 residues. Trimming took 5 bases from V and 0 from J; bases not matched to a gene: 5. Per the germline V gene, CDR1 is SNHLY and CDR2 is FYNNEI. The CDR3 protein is CASSPGQGANQETQYF. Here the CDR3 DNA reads TGTGCCAGCAGTCCCGGACAGGGGGCGAACCAAGAGACCCAGTACTTC.

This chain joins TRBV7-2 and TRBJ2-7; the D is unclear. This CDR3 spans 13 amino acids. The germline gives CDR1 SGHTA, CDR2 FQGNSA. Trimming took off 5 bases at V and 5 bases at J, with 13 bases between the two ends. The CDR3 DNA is TGTGCCAGCAGCCGTCTCGCCCAGGACGAGCAGTACTTC. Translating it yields CASSRLAQDEQYF.

The CDR3 DNA reads as TGTGCCAGCAGTGACTCCGGGACAGGGGGGTACGAGCAGTACTTC. It is translated as CASSDSGTGGYEQYF. The chain couples TRBV25-1 to TRBJ2-7, with 11 bases lining up with TRBD1. The CDR3 sequence is 15 residues long. The V gene end was trimmed by 3 bases and the J gene end by 4 bases; junction bases not matched to a gene: 5. Germline V gives CDR1 MGHDK, CDR2 SYGVNS.

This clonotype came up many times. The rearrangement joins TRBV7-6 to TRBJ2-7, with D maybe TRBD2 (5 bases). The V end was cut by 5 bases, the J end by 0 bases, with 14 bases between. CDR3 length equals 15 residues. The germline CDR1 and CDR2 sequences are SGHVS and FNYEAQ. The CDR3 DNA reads TGTGCCAGCAGCCCGGAGGTAGAGGCCTCCTACGAGCAGTACTTC. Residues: CASSPEVEASYEQYF.

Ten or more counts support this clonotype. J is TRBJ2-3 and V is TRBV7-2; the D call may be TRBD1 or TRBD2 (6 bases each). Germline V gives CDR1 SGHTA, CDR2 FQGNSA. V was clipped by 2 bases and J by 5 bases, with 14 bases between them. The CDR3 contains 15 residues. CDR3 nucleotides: TGTGCCAGCAGCTTAAGTGGGGGGCAGGGAGATACGCAGTATTTT. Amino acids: CASSLSGGQGDTQYF.

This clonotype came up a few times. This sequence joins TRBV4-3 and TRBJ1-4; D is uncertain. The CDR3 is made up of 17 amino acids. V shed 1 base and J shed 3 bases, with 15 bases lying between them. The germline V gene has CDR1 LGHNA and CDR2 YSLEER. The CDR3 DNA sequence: TGCGCCAGCAGCCAAGTTCCGGTCGGGGATGCTAATGAAAAACTGTTTTTT. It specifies CASSQVPVGDANEKLFF.

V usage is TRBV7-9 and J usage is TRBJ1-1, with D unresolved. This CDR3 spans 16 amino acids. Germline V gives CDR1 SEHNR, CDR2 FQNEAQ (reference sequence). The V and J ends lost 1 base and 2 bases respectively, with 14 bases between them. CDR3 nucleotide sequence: TGTGCCAGCAGCTTAGGTCCCTTGGGCCTTAACACTGAAGCTTTCTTT. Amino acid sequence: CASSLGPLGLNTEAFF.

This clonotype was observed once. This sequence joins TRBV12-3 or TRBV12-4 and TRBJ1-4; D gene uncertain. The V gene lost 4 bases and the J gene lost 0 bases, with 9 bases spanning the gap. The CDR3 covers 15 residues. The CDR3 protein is CASSYPPATNEKLFF. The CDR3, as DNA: TGTGCCAGCAGTTACCCGCCCGCAACTAATGAAAAACTGTTTTTT.

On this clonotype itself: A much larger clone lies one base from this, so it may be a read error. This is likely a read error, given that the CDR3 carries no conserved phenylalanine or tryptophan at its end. The DNA of the CDR3 is TGCAGTGCTAGTTACCTTGGGGGGCCGAGTAGAAACACCATATATGTT. As protein: CSASYLGGPSRNTIYV. The chain is built from TRBV20-1 and TRBJ1-3; maybe TRBD1 (6 bases). V dropped 3 bases and J dropped 5 bases, with 20 bases sitting between them. Germline CDR1 reads DFQATT; CDR2 reads SNEGSKA (reference sequence). CDR3 length: 16 amino acids.

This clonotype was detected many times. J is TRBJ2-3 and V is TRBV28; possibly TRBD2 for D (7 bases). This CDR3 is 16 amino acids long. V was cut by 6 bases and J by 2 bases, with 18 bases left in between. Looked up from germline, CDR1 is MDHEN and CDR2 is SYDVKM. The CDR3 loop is CASSLSGGGDTDTQYF. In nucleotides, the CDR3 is TGTGCCAGCAGCCTAAGTGGGGGGGGCGACACAGATACGCAGTATTTT.

CDR3 nucleotide sequence: TGTGCCAGCAGTTTATATAGGCAGGCCTCCTATAATTCACCCCTCCACTTT. Amino acids: CASSLYRQASYNSPLHF. The rearrangement links TRBV28 to TRBJ1-6; D is unclear. V shed 1 base and J shed 0 bases, with 10 bases lying between them. Germline CDR1 is MDHEN and CDR2 is SYDVKM. CDR3 length: 17 amino acids.

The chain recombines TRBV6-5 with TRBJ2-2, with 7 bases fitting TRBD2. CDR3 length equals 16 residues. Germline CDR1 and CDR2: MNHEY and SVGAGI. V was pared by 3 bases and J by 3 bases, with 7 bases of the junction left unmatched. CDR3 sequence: CASSYMAGAYTGELFF. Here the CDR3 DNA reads TGTGCCAGCAGTTATATGGCGGGAGCCTACACCGGGGAGCTGTTTTTT.